Listed below are T cell receptor beta chains from one sample, sequenced in a study of identical twins. TCRdb re-called the 5' RACE reads through MiXCR, storing one row per CDR3 protein. The repertoire holds under 900,000 distinct CDR3 sequences, with about 12% as singletons. The same data also went into a second study, on yellow fever vaccine responses in identical twins.

Material: PBMCs. Source of these receptors: a woman aged 18-29 years in good health. The CDR3 runs from the conserved cysteine through the conserved F or W. The D gene is left open where the match is weak. Expanded clones get a size class; other rows say once, few or many, or leave the size out.

abundance	v_gene	j_gene	d_gene	CDR3nt	CDR3aa
few	TRBV12-3/TRBV12-4	TRBJ2-2	-	TGTGCCGCCCGTTCGGGCAGGGAAACCGGGGAGCTGTTTTTT	CAARSGRETGELFF
-	TRBV2	TRBJ2-1	TRBD2	TGTGCCAGCAGAGGAGGACTAGCCGCCTACAATGAGCAGTTCTTC	CASRGGLAAYNEQFF
many	TRBV12-3/TRBV12-4	TRBJ2-3	TRBD2	TGTGCCAGCAGTCCTGGACTAGCGGGCTACGATACGCAGTATTTT	CASSPGLAGYDTQYF
few	TRBV4-2	TRBJ2-7	-	TGTGCCAGCAGCCAAGTCTTGGACAGTCTCTCCTACGAGCAGTACTTC	CASSQVLDSLSYEQYF
few	TRBV27	TRBJ2-6	-	TGTGCCAGCAGGTCAGACGGCGGTGACTCTGGGGCCAACGTCCTGACTTTC	CASRSDGGDSGANVLTF
-	TRBV10-3	TRBJ2-7	TRBD2	TGTGCCATCAGTCGGACTAGCGCCTCATCCTACGAGCAGTACTTC	CAISRTSASSYEQYF
-	TRBV12-3/TRBV12-4	TRBJ1-2	-	TGTGCCAGCACCCCCGGCCACCTACTCAGGGCCAACTATGGCTACACCTTC	CASTPGHLLRANYGYTF
-	TRBV3-1	TRBJ2-3	-	TGTGCCAGCAGCCAAGATTGGGGACTCCTAGGGAATACGCAGTATTTT	CASSQDWGLLGNTQYF
few	TRBV11-1	TRBJ1-1	-	TGTGCCAGCAGCTTTAGTCCGCCAGGAGCTTTCTTT	CASSFSPPGAFF
many	TRBV12-3/TRBV12-4	TRBJ1-5	-	TGTGCCAGCAGTTGGACGGACAATCAGCCCCAGCATTTT	CASSWTDNQPQHF
few	TRBV12-5	TRBJ2-3	TRBD2	TGTGCTAGTGGTACCCCGACTAGCGGGAGGACAGATACGCAGTATTTT	CASGTPTSGRTDTQYF
-	TRBV12-3/TRBV12-4	TRBJ2-1	-	TGTGCCAGCAGTGATGGACACATCTCCTACAATGAGCAGTTCTTC	CASSDGHISYNEQFF
few	TRBV12-3/TRBV12-4	TRBJ1-2	TRBD1	TGTGCCAGCAGTGCCTCGGACAGGGGTCTACTTGGCTACACCTTC	CASSASDRGLLGYTF
-	TRBV27	TRBJ2-1	-	TGTGCCAGCAGTTTGATGCGAACAGTAGTTTACAATGAGCAGTTCTTC	CASSLMRTVVYNEQFF
-	TRBV11-2	TRBJ2-1	TRBD2	TGTGCCAGCAGCTTATCTCTACTAGCGGGACCCTACTACAATGAGCAGTTCTTC	CASSLSLLAGPYYNEQFF
few	TRBV9	TRBJ1-2	-	TGTGCCAGCAGCCCGGGACGAGGATGGAGCTATGGCTACACCTTC	CASSPGRGWSYGYTF
-	TRBV29-1	TRBJ2-1	-	TGCAGCGTTCGATGGTACTACAATGAGCAGTTCTTC	CSVRWYYNEQFF
many	TRBV7-9	TRBJ1-3	-	TGTGCCAGCAGCCCCATAGTCGGGACCGGAAACACCATATATTTT	CASSPIVGTGNTIYF
-	TRBV7-9	TRBJ2-3	TRBD1	TGTGCCAGCAGCTTATTCGACAGGGAGGATACGCAGTATTTT	CASSLFDREDTQYF
many	TRBV13	TRBJ1-1	TRBD1	TGTGCCAGCGAGACAGGGGGTGTGACTGAAGCTTTCTTT	CASETGGVTEAFF
few	TRBV20-1	TRBJ2-3	TRBD2	TGCAGTGCTACCAGCGGGAGGCCCCCGGATACGCAGTATTTT	CSATSGRPPDTQYF
few	TRBV3-1	TRBJ1-1	-	TGTGCCAGCAGCCAACGAGGGGGGCTGAACACTGAAGCTTTCTTT	CASSQRGGLNTEAFF
-	TRBV6-2/TRBV6-3	TRBJ2-2	TRBD2	TGTGCCAGCAGAACCTGGCGGGGGGGGAACACCGGGGAGCTGTTTTTT	CASRTWRGGNTGELFF
-	TRBV11-1	TRBJ2-1	-	TGTGCCAGCAGCTTAGATGGTCTCCGCTTTTCCGGGAGCTCCTACAATGAGCAGTTCTTC	CASSLDGLRFSGSSYNEQFF
few	TRBV12-3/TRBV12-4	TRBJ2-3	TRBD2	TGTGCCAGCCTCGCGGGAGGGCCGGGCAGCCCAGATACGCAGTATTTT	CASLAGGPGSPDTQYF
few	TRBV2	TRBJ1-2	-	TGTGCCAGCGGGGAGGGGAACTATGGCTACACCTTC	CASGEGNYGYTF
-	TRBV5-4	TRBJ2-1	-	TGTGCCAGCAGCGGACTGGGCGGATACAATGAGCAGTTCTTC	CASSGLGGYNEQFF
few	TRBV20-1	TRBJ2-3	-	TGCAGTGCCCAGCCGGGGCTGCTTCAGGGCACAGATACGCAGTATTTT	CSAQPGLLQGTDTQYF
many	TRBV12-3/TRBV12-4	TRBJ2-1	-	TGTGCCAGCAGTTTTCTTAGTCGTGAAAATGAGCAGTTCTTC	CASSFLSRENEQFF
many	TRBV19	TRBJ2-1	-	TGTGCCAGTAGTACGATAGCGGAACCCAATGAGCAGTTCTTC	CASSTIAEPNEQFF
-	TRBV6-5	TRBJ2-1	TRBD2	TGTGCCAGCAGTTCGGGACTAGCTTTGCAGTTCTTC	CASSSGLALQFF
few	TRBV29-1	TRBJ2-3	TRBD1	TGCAGCGGAACAGGGGGCGACGGCACAGATACGCAGTATTTT	CSGTGGDGTDTQYF
-	TRBV12-3/TRBV12-4	TRBJ2-4	-	TGTGCCAGCAGTTTGAGGACACTAGCCAAAAACATTCAGTACTTC	CASSLRTLAKNIQYF
few	TRBV2	TRBJ1-4	-	TGTGCCAGCAGGGATATCGGGACACCTGAAAAACTGTTTTTT	CASRDIGTPEKLFF
few	TRBV12-3/TRBV12-4	TRBJ2-5	-	TGTGCCAGCAGTTTGGGCCTTCAGCGGGAGACCCAGTACTTC	CASSLGLQRETQYF
-	TRBV6-2/TRBV6-3	TRBJ2-3	TRBD2	TGTGCCAGCAGCCCTAGCGGGGGGTACACAGATACGCAGTATTTT	CASSPSGGYTDTQYF
-	TRBV5-1	TRBJ2-1	-	TGCGCCAGCACCACTACGGGGGCGGCCCACAATGAGCAGTTCTTC	CASTTTGAAHNEQFF
-	TRBV7-8	TRBJ2-3	TRBD1	TGTGCCAGCAGCTTAGTGGAGACAGGGGCAGATACGCAGTATTTT	CASSLVETGADTQYF
-	TRBV29-1	TRBJ2-7	TRBD1	TGCAGCGGACAACAGGGGGCGGGCCCCTACGAGCAGTACTTC	CSGQQGAGPYEQYF
few	TRBV10-3	TRBJ1-4	-	TGTGCCATCACCGCGACAGTGGGTGAAAAACTGTTTTTT	CAITATVGEKLFF
few	TRBV10-3	TRBJ2-3	TRBD1	TGTGCCATCAGAGCGAGCGGGACAGGGAGCACAGATACGCAGTATTTT	CAIRASGTGSTDTQYF
few	TRBV5-1	TRBJ2-5	-	TGCGCCAGCAGCCCAGGACCCCAGGTGGAGACCCAGTACTTC	CASSPGPQVETQYF
-	TRBV10-1	TRBJ2-2	-	TGCGCCAGCAGGGACGTCACCACCGGGGAGCTGTTTTTT	CASRDVTTGELFF
-	TRBV25-1	TRBJ2-5	TRBD2	TGTGCCAGCAGTGAAAGACTAGCGGGATTATACCAAGAGACCCAGTACTTC	CASSERLAGLYQETQYF
-	TRBV7-6	TRBJ2-2	-	TGTGCCAGCAGCCGTACTGAATTGACCACCGGGGAGCTGTTTTTT	CASSRTELTTGELFF
few	TRBV29-1	TRBJ2-5	-	TGCAGCGTTGAATCCCTAGCACGCCAAGAGACCCAGTACTTC	CSVESLARQETQYF
few	TRBV11-2	TRBJ1-5	-	TGTGCCAGCAGCCACACCAGGGGCCAAGAACCATATAGCAATCAGCCCCAGCATTTT	CASSHTRGQEPYSNQPQHF
-	TRBV7-2	TRBJ2-3	TRBD2	TGTGCCAGCAGCACTAAACCGGGACTACCTTCGATGGATACGCAGTATTTT	CASSTKPGLPSMDTQYF
-	TRBV7-9	TRBJ2-1	-	TGTGCCAGCAGCTTTCCCCCAAAGGGCGGATACAATGAGCAGTTCTTC	CASSFPPKGGYNEQFF
-	TRBV19	TRBJ2-3	TRBD2	TGTGCCAGTAGTATTTTCGCGGGAGGGACAGATACGCAGTATTTT	CASSIFAGGTDTQYF
few	TRBV5-1	TRBJ2-6	TRBD1	TGCGCCAGCAGCGATGACCGGGACAGGTGGGGATCTGGGGCCAACGTCCTGACTTTC	CASSDDRDRWGSGANVLTF
-	TRBV5-1	TRBJ2-6	TRBD2	TGCGCCAGCAGCTTGGAGGCTAGCGGGGGGACTGGGGCCAACGTCCTGACTTTC	CASSLEASGGTGANVLTF